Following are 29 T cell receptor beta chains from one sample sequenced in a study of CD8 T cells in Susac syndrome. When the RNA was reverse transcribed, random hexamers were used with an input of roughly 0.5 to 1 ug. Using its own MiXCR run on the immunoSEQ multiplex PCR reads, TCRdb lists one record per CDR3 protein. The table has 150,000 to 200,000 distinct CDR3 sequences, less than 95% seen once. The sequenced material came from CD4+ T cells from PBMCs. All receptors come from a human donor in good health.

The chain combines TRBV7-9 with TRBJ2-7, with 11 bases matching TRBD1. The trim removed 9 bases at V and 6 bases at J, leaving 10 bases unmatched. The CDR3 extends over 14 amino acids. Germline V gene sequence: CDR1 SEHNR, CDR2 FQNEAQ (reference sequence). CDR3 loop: CASSPWTGGFEQYF. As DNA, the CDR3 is TGTGCCAGTTCCCCTTGGACAGGGGGCTTCGAGCAGTACTTC.

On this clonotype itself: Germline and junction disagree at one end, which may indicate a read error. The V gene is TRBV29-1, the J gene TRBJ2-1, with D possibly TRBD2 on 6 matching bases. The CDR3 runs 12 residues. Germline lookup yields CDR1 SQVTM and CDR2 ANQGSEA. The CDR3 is CSVREVGTPTCF. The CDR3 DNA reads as TGCAGCGTCCGAGAAGTTGGGACTCCCACCTGCTTC.

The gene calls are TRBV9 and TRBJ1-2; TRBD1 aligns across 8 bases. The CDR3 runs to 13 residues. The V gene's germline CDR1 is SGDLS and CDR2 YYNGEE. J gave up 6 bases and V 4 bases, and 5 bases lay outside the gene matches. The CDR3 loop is CASSSGQGHGYTF. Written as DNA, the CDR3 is TGTGCCAGCAGCAGCGGACAGGGCCATGGCTACACCTTC.

CDR3 loop: CASTPTKGPNVLTF. The CDR3 DNA is TGTGCCAGCACCCCTACGAAGGGCCCCAACGTCCTGACTTTC. This chain uses TRBV5-4 with TRBJ2-6; D is uncertain. The CDR3 is made up of 14 amino acids. Trimming took 6 bases from V and 8 from J, leaving 15 bases between them. Germline CDR1 and CDR2: SGHNT and YYREEE (reference sequence).

In DNA form, the CDR3 reads TGCAGCGTTCAGTCAGGGGTCGGAAACACCATATATTTT. Amino acid sequence: CSVQSGVGNTIYF. The chain carries TRBV29-1 and TRBJ1-3, with D possibly matching TRBD1 (6 bases). Germline assignment: CDR1 SQVTM and CDR2 ANQGSEA. This CDR3 is 13 amino acids long. The V end lost 5 bases, the J end lost 4 bases, and 12 bases lay between the germline ends.

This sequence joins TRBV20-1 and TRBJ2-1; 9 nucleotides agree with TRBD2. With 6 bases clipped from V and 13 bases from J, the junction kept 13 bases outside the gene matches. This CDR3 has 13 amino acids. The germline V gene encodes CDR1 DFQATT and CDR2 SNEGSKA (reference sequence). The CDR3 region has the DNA TGCAGTGCCACGCTAGCGGGGAGCTTCTTCCAGTTCTTC. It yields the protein CSATLAGSFFQFF.

The CDR3 spells CASSTTPDGEQFF. The CDR3 DNA reads as TGTGCCAGCAGCACGACCCCCGACGGTGAGCAGTTCTTC. The rearrangement uses TRBV7-3 and TRBJ2-1; D gene ambiguous. This CDR3 is 13 amino acids long. V lost 5 bases, J lost 9 bases, and 14 bases lay in between. Germline V CDR1 and CDR2: SGHTA, FQGTGA.

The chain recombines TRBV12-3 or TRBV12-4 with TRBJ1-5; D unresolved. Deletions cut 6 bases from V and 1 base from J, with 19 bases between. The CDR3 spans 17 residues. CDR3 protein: CASSPYGERVSNQPQHF. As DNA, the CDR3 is TGTGCCAGCAGCCCCTACGGGGAAAGGGTGAGCAATCAGCCCCAGCATTTT.

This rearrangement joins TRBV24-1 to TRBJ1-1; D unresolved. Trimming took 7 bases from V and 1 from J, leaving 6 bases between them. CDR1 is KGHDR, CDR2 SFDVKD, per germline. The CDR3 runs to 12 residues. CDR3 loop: CATRKRNTEAFF. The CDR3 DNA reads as TGTGCCACCAGAAAACGGAACACTGAAGCTTTCTTT.

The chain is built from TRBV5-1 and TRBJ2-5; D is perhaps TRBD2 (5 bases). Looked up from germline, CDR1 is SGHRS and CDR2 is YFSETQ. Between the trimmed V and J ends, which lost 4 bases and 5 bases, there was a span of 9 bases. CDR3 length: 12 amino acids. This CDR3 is CASSRGRETQYF. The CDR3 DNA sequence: TGCGCCAGCAGCCGGGGTAGGGAGACCCAGTACTTC.

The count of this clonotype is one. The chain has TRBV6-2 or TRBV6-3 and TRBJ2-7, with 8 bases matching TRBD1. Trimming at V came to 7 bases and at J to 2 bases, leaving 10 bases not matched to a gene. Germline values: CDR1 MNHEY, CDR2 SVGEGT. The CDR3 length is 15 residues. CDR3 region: CASTDPGTGAYEQYF. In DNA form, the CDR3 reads TGTGCCAGCACCGACCCCGGGACAGGTGCCTACGAGCAGTACTTC.

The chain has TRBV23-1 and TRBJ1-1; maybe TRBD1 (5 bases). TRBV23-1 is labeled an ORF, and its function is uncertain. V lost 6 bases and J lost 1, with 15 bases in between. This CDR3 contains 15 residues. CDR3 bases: TGCGCCAGCAGACAGGAACTTTATTGGAACACTGAAGCTTTCTTT. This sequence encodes CASRQELYWNTEAFF.

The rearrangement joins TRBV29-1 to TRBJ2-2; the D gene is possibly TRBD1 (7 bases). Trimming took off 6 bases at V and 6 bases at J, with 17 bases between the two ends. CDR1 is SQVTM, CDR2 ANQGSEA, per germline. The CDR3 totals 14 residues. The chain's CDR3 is CSVQTRGVSGELFF. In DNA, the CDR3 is TGCAGCGTCCAGACCAGGGGGGTCTCCGGGGAGCTGTTTTTT.

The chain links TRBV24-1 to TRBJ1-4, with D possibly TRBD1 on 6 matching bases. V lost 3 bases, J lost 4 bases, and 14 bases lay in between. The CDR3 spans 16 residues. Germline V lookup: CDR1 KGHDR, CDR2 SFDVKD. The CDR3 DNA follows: TGTGCCACCAGTGATCCGAGGGGGGACGGTAATGAAAAACTGTTTTTT. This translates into CATSDPRGDGNEKLFF.

CDR3 sequence (DNA): TGTGCCAGCGGCACCGGGCGGGCGGTGGCCGGGGAGCTGTTTTTT. Its protein product is CASGTGRAVAGELFF. This chain connects TRBV27 to TRBJ2-2, with D possibly TRBD2 on 5 matching bases. CDR1 and CDR2 from the germline V gene are MNHEY and SMNVEV (reference sequence). Deletions cut 8 bases from V and 6 bases from J, with 19 bases between. The CDR3 is made up of 15 amino acids.

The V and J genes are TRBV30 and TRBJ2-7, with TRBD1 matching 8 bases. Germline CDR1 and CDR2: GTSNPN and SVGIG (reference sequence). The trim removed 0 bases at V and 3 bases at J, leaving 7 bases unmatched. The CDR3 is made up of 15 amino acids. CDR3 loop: CAWSVPDRAYYEQYF. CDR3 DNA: TGTGCCTGGAGTGTACCGGACAGGGCATACTACGAGCAGTACTTC.

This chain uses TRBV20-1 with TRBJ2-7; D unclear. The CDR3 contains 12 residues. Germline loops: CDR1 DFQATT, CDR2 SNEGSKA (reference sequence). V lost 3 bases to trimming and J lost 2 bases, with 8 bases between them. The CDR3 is CSASRSPYEQYF. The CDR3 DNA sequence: TGCAGTGCTAGTAGGTCCCCCTACGAGCAGTACTTC.

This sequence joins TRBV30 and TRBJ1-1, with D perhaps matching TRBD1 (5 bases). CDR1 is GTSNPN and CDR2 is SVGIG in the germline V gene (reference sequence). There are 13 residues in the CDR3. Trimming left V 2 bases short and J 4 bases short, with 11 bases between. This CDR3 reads CAWSRGYSTEAFF. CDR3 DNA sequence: TGTGCCTGGAGTCGGGGGTATAGCACTGAAGCTTTCTTT.

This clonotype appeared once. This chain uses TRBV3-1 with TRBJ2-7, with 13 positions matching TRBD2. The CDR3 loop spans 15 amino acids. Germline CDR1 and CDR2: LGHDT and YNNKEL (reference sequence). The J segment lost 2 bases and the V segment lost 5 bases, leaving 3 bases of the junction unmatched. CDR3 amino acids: CASSKLAGGPYEQYF. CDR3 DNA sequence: TGTGCCAGCAGCAAACTAGCGGGAGGGCCCTACGAGCAGTACTTC.

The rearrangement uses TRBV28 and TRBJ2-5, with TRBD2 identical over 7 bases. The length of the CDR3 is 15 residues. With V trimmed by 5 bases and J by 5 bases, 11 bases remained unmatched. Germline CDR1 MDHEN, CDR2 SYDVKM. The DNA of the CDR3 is TGTGCCAGCAGTCCCATTGGACTAGGGGACGAGACCCAGTACTTC. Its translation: CASSPIGLGDETQYF.

CDR3 sequence (DNA): TGCGCCAGCAGCCGAATAGACAGGGCCTCTGAAGCTTTCTTT. It translates to CASSRIDRASEAFF. V is TRBV4-3 and J is TRBJ1-1, with 7 bases identical to TRBD1. This CDR3 is built from 14 residues. Looked up from germline, CDR1 is LGHNA and CDR2 is YSLEER. V trimming: 4 bases; J trimming: 6 bases; junction bases outside the gene matches: 8.

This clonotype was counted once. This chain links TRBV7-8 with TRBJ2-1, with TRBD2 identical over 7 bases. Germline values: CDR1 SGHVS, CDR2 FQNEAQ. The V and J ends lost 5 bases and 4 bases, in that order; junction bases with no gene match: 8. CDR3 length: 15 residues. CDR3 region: CASSAGSGTYNEQFF. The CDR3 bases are TGTGCCAGCAGCGCCGGGAGCGGGACTTACAATGAGCAGTTCTTC.

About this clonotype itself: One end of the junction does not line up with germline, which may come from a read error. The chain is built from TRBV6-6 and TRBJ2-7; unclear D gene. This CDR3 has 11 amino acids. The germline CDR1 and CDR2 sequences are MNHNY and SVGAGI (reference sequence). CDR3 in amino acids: CASTLGSEGIF. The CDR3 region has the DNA TGTGCCAGCACCCTCGGGTCCGAAGGAATCTTC.

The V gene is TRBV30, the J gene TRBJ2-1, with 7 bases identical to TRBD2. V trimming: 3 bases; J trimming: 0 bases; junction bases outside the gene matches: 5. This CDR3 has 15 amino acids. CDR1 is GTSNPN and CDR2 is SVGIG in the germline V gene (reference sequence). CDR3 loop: CAWRGGLVSYNEQFF. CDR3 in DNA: TGTGCCTGGAGGGGAGGACTAGTCTCCTACAATGAGCAGTTCTTC.

CDR3 nucleotides: TGCAGCGTCGTGGGCTTCCAAGAGACCCAGTACTTC. Translation gives CSVVGFQETQYF. This sequence joins TRBV29-1 and TRBJ2-5, with unresolved D. The CDR3 runs 12 residues. Germline lookup yields CDR1 SQVTM and CDR2 ANQGSEA. V gave up 6 bases and J gave up 1 base, with 9 bases separating them.

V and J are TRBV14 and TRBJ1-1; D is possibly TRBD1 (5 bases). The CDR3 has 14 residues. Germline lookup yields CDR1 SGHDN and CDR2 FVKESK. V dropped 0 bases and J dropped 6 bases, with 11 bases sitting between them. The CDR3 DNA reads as TGTGCCAGCAGCCAAGATATGGGGACGGCTGAAGCTTTCTTT. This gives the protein CASSQDMGTAEAFF.

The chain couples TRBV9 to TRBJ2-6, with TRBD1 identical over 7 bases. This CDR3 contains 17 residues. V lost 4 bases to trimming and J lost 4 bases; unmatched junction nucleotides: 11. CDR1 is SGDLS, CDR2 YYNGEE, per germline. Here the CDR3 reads CASSPLERTGGANVLTF. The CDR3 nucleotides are TGTGCCAGCAGCCCCCTCGAGCGGACAGGAGGGGCCAACGTCCTGACTTTC.

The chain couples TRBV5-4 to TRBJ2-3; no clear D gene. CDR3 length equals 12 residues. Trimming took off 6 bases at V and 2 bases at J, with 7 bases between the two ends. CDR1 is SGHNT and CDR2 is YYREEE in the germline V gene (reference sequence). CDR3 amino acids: CASTGDTDTQYF. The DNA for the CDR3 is TGTGCCAGCACCGGAGACACAGATACGCAGTATTTT.

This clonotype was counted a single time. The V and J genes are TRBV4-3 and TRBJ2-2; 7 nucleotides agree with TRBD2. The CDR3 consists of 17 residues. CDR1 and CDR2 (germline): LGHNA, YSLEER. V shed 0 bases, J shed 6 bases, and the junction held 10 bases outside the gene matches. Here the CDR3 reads CASSQEWTRSAAGELFF. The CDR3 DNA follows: TGCGCCAGCAGCCAAGAGTGGACTAGAAGTGCGGCCGGGGAGCTGTTTTTT.